The 17 T cell receptor beta chains listed next were all sequenced from one sample in a study of blood T cell repertoires in COVID-19. Sequenced by immunoSEQ multiplex PCR; TCRdb stores in-frame clones only, minus some. The table shows roughly 250,000 clones, with around 82% occurring only once. Sequencing was performed on peripheral blood. Every receptor here comes from a human donor with COVID-19, enrolled during active disease. The donor label of this sample is uncertain.

The chain recombines TRBV30 with TRBJ1-4, with D possibly being TRBD1 (6 bases). Germline assignment: CDR1 GTSNPN and CDR2 SVGIG (reference sequence). Trimming removed 0 bases from V and 3 bases from J, with 8 bases in between. The CDR3 is 14 amino acids. This CDR3 reads CAWSVGGANEKLFF. The CDR3 DNA reads as TGTGCCTGGAGTGTAGGGGGGGCTAATGAAAAACTGTTTTTT.

This rearrangement joins TRBV6-6 to TRBJ1-5; tentative D call: TRBD1 (5 bases). V lost 3 bases and J lost 0, with 12 bases in between. Germline V gives CDR1 MNHNY, CDR2 SVGAGI (reference sequence). The CDR3 contains 16 residues. CDR3 sequence: CASSYPGTDSNQPQHF. In nucleotides, the CDR3 is TGTGCCAGCAGTTATCCCGGGACTGATAGCAATCAGCCCCAGCATTTT.

This rearrangement joins TRBV2 to TRBJ1-3, with D unclear. This CDR3 is 15 amino acids long. The germline V gene has CDR1 SNHLY and CDR2 FYNNEI. The germline V and J ends were trimmed by 6 bases and 3 bases, with 15 bases remaining between them. The CDR3 loop is CASRRESGSGNTIYF. For the CDR3, the DNA is TGTGCCAGCAGGAGGGAATCGGGGAGTGGAAACACCATATATTTT. Complete variable domain (other parts from reference TRBV2 and TRBJ1-3): EPEVTQTPSHQVTQMGQEVILRCVPISNHLYFYWYRQILGQKVEFLVSFYNNEISEKSEIFDDQFSVERPDGSNFTLKIRSTKLEDSAMYFCASRRESGSGNTIYFGEGSWLTVV.

This clone came up a few times. The chain carries TRBV2 and TRBJ1-6; possibly TRBD1 for D (6 bases). Trimming left V 5 bases short and J 6 bases short, with 17 bases between. The CDR3 spans 16 residues. Germline V gene data show CDR1 as SNHLY and CDR2 as FYNNEI. CDR3 in DNA: TGTGCCAGCAGTAGGGACACCCGAGGGGCTAATTCACCCCTCCACTTT. Protein product: CASSRDTRGANSPLHF.

The CDR3 DNA reads TGCGCCAGCAGCAGGAGGCTAGAAGGGCACAATGAGCAGTTCTTC. Translation gives CASSRRLEGHNEQFF. The chain uses TRBV5-1 and TRBJ2-1; maybe TRBD2 (5 bases). Per the germline V gene, CDR1 is SGHRS and CDR2 is YFSETQ. The CDR3 consists of 15 residues. The V end lost 4 bases, the J end lost 5 bases, and 16 bases lay between the germline ends.

The chain uses TRBV7-5 and TRBJ1-5. TRBV7-5 is termed a pseudogene. The CDR3 consists of 17 residues. The CDR3 reads CARSLESMGDGNQPQHF. For the CDR3, the DNA is TGTGCCAGAAGCTTAGAGTCGATGGGAGACGGCAATCAGCCCCAGCATTTT.

The chain combines TRBV30 with TRBJ1-1; D is perhaps TRBD1 (6 bases). Germline V gene lookup returns CDR1 GTSNPN and CDR2 SVGIG (reference sequence). V lost 4 bases, J lost 7 bases, and 13 bases lay in between. CDR3 length: 12 residues. The CDR3 reads CAWTLDRLEAFF. DNA of the CDR3: TGTGCCTGGACTCTCGACAGGCTTGAAGCTTTCTTT.

The V call is TRBV5-1, the J call TRBJ2-1; 12 positions match TRBD2. CDR3 length: 15 residues. Germline lookup yields CDR1 SGHRS and CDR2 YFSETQ. The J segment lost 4 bases and the V segment lost 4 bases, leaving 3 bases of the junction unmatched. The CDR3 DNA follows: TGCGCCAGCAGCACGCTAGCGGGAGGGTACAATGAGCAGTTCTTC. Translation: CASSTLAGGYNEQFF.

The V gene is TRBV7-3, the J gene TRBJ2-1; no clear D gene. V was cut by 1 base and J by 7 bases, with 8 bases left in between. CDR1 is SGHTA, CDR2 FQGTGA, per germline. There are 13 residues in the CDR3. CDR3: CASSLRTGNEQFF. CDR3 sequence (DNA): TGTGCCAGCAGCTTAAGAACCGGGAATGAGCAGTTCTTC.

The V call is TRBV28, the J call TRBJ1-6; D ambiguous. Germline CDR1 MDHEN, CDR2 SYDVKM. The ends were cut back, 2 bases at V and 8 bases at J, with 19 bases in the middle. The CDR3 totals 17 residues. The CDR3 reads CASSLASLTLGDSPLHF. The CDR3, as DNA: TGTGCCAGCAGTTTAGCTAGTCTGACCCTGGGAGATTCACCCCTCCACTTT.

The gene calls are TRBV6-5 and TRBJ2-7, with D perhaps TRBD1 (5 bases). This CDR3 region has 12 residues. Trimming stripped 6 bases from V and 3 bases from J, with 9 bases between. CDR1 and CDR2 from the germline V gene are MNHEY and SVGAGI. Here the CDR3 reads CASRDTGYEQYF. CDR3 nucleotides: TGTGCCAGCAGGGATACAGGCTACGAGCAGTACTTC.

Written as DNA, the CDR3 is TGTGCCAGCAGACCTGGACTCGAGCGGGATACGCAGTATTTT. This translates into CASRPGLERDTQYF. The chain uses TRBV6-5 and TRBJ2-3, with D maybe TRBD2 (5 bases). The CDR3 covers 14 residues. The germline V and J ends were trimmed by 6 bases and 6 bases, with 16 bases remaining between them. Germline-derived CDR1 and CDR2 are MNHEY and SVGAGI.

For this clone: At one end the junction does not follow the germline gene, possibly because of a read error. The chain recombines TRBV11-2 with TRBJ2-5, with 9 bases matching TRBD2. From germline, CDR1 is SGHAT and CDR2 FQNNGV. The CDR3 extends over 11 amino acids. The CDR3 loop is CASSFGLALHF. The CDR3, as DNA: TGTGCCAGCAGCTTTGGACTAGCGCTACACTTC.

The gene calls are TRBV27 and TRBJ2-1; 12 bases align to TRBD1. J gave up 6 bases and V 5 bases, and 5 bases lay outside the gene matches. The CDR3 has 15 amino acids. The germline gives CDR1 MNHEY, CDR2 SMNVEV (reference sequence). The CDR3 region is CASSNPGQGANEQFF. DNA for the CDR3: TGTGCCAGCAGTAATCCGGGACAGGGGGCCAATGAGCAGTTCTTC.

V gene TRBV30 combines with J gene TRBJ2-3; 7 bases line up with TRBD2. From germline, CDR1 is GTSNPN and CDR2 SVGIG (reference sequence). Unmatched junction bases numbered 5, after V lost 7 bases and J lost 1 base. The CDR3 is 13 amino acids. DNA of the CDR3: TGTGCCTCCCAGCGGGACCGCACAGATACGCAGTATTTT. Protein product: CASQRDRTDTQYF.

In DNA form, the CDR3 reads TGTGCCAGCTCACCGGACGGGACAGGGAGAAACACCATATATTTT. This sequence encodes CASSPDGTGRNTIYF. The V gene is TRBV18, the J gene TRBJ1-3, with 9 nucleotides matching TRBD1. Germline CDR1 and CDR2: KGHSH and LQKENI. CDR3 length: 15 residues. The J segment lost 5 bases and the V segment lost 3 bases, leaving 5 bases of the junction unmatched.

The chain joins TRBV2 to TRBJ2-1; 7 positions match TRBD1. The V gene's germline CDR1 is SNHLY and CDR2 FYNNEI. The CDR3 contains 14 residues. V shed 3 bases, J shed 8 bases, and the junction held 7 bases outside the gene matches. CDR3 in amino acids: CASSESLGGYEQFF. The CDR3 DNA is TGTGCCAGCAGTGAGAGTCTAGGGGGCTATGAGCAGTTCTTC.